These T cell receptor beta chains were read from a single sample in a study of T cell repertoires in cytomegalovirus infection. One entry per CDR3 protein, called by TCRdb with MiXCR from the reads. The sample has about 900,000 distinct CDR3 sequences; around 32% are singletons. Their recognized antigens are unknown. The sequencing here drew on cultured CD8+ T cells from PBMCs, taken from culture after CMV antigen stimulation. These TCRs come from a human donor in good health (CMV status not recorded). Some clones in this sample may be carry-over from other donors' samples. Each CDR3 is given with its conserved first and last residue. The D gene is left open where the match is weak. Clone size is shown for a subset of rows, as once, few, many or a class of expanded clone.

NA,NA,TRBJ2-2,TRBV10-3,CAISLGGSNTGELFF,TGTGCCATCAGCCTGGGGGGCAGTAACACCGGGGAGCTGTTTTTT
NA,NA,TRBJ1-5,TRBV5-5,CASSLGQRNNQPQHF,TGTGCCAGCAGCCTCGGACAGCGGAACAATCAGCCCCAGCATTTT
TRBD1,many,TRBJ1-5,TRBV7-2,CASSAPGTGPENSNQPQHF,TGTGCCAGCAGCGCTCCCGGGACAGGGCCTGAGAATAGCAATCAGCCCCAGCATTTT
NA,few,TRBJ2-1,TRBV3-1,CASSPRGLSYNEQFF,TGTGCCAGCAGCCCTCGGGGACTCTCCTACAATGAGCAGTTCTTC
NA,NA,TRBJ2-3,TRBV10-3,CAISESRDGADTQYF,TGTGCCATCAGTGAGTCGAGGGATGGAGCAGATACGCAGTATTTT
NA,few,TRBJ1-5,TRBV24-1,CATSDSGLNQPQHF,TGTGCCACCAGTGACTCGGGGTTGAATCAGCCCCAGCATTTT
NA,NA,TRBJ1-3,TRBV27,CASSWGTGNTIYF,TGTGCCAGCAGTTGGGGGACTGGAAACACCATATATTTT
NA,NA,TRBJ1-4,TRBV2,CASNEFGGNEKLFF,TGTGCCAGCAACGAGTTTGGTGGGAATGAAAAACTGTTTTTT
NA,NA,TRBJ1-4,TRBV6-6,CASSYTSSPPLNEKLFF,TGTGCCAGCAGTTACACGAGCTCACCCCCCCTGAACGAAAAACTGTTTTTT
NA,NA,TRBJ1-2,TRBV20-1,CSARDQGTYGYTF,TGCAGTGCTAGAGACCAGGGAACTTATGGCTACACCTTC
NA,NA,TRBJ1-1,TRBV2,CASINYSQGKSEAFF,TGTGCCAGCATTAACTATTCTCAGGGGAAGAGTGAAGCTTTCTTT
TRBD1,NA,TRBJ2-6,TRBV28,CASSLPGGYRSISGANVLTF,TGTGCCAGCAGTTTACCAGGGGGCTATAGGTCAATCTCTGGGGCCAACGTCCTGACTTTC
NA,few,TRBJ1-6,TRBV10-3,CAISESSGVDSPLHF,TGTGCCATCAGTGAGTCGTCGGGGGTGGATTCACCCCTCCACTTT
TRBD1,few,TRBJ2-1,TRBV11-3,CASSLVGQGREQFF,TGTGCCAGCAGCTTAGTGGGACAGGGGCGTGAGCAGTTCTTC
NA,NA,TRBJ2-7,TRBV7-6,CASSLPGGNLYEQYF,TGTGCCAGCAGCTTGCCAGGTGGCAACTTGTACGAGCAGTACTTC
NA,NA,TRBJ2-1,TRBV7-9,CASRPEGGNNEQFF,TGTGCCAGCAGACCCGAGGGGGGGAACAATGAGCAGTTCTTC
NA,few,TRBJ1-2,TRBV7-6,CASSLNEAYLANYGYTF,TGTGCCAGCAGCTTAAACGAAGCTTATCTAGCTAACTATGGCTACACCTTC
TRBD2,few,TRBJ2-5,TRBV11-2,CASSLDPVTSGGQETQYF,TGTGCCAGCAGCTTAGATCCCGTGACTAGCGGGGGGCAAGAGACCCAGTACTTC
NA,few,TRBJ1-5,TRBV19,CASSKGRASNQPQHF,TGTGCCAGTAGTAAGGGACGGGCTAGCAATCAGCCCCAGCATTTT
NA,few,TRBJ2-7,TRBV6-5,CASSSDRKVYEQYF,TGTGCCAGCAGTTCTGACAGGAAGGTCTACGAGCAGTACTTC
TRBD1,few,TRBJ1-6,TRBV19,CASSIGTGGNSPLHF,TGTGCCAGTAGTATCGGCACAGGGGGGAATTCACCCCTCCACTTT
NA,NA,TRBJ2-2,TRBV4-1,CASSQERYTGELFF,TGCGCCAGCAGCCAAGAAAGGTACACCGGGGAGCTGTTTTTT
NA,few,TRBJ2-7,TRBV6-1,CASSLGTPTTYEQYF,TGTGCCAGCAGCCTTGGGACACCGACAACCTACGAGCAGTACTTC
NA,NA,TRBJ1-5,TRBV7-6,CASGWDQSQSQHF,TGTGCCAGCGGATGGGACCAGTCTCAGTCCCAGCATTTT
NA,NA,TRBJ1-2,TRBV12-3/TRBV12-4,CASRVLDSDGYTF,TGTGCCAGCAGGGTCTTGGACAGCGATGGCTACACCTTC
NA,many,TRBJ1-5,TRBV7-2,CASSLMGFDQPQHF,TGTGCCAGCAGCTTAATGGGGTTTGATCAGCCCCAGCATTTT
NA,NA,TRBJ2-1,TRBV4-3,CANSQRGDYNEQFF,TGCGCCAACAGCCAGCGAGGCGACTACAATGAGCAGTTCTTC
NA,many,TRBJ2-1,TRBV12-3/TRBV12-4,CASSRWGLGDEQFF,TGTGCCAGCAGCCGGTGGGGGTTGGGAGATGAGCAGTTCTTC
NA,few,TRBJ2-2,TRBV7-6,CASRDPGHNTGELFF,TGTGCCAGCAGAGACCCGGGACACAACACCGGGGAGCTGTTTTTT
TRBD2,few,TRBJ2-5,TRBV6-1,CASSEARGRRETQYF,TGTGCCAGCAGTGAAGCGCGGGGGAGGCGAGAGACCCAGTACTTC
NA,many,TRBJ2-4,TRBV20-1,CSARDERGFKNIQYF,TGCAGTGCTAGAGATGAACGGGGATTCAAAAACATTCAGTACTTC
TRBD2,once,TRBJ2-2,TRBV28,CASSPLLGLAGGLGGELFF,TGTGCCAGCAGCCCACTCCTGGGGCTAGCGGGGGGGCTCGGCGGGGAGCTGTTTTTT
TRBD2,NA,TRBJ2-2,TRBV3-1,CASSQGRTRATGELFF,TGTGCCAGCAGCCAAGGTAGGACTAGAGCCACCGGGGAGCTGTTTTTT
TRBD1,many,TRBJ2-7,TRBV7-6,CASSLPGTGPSYEQYF,TGTGCCAGCAGCCTTCCTGGGACAGGGCCCTCCTACGAGCAGTACTTC
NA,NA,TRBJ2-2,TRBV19,CAVDLSTGELFF,TGTGCCGTCGACCTTAGCACCGGGGAGCTGTTTTTT
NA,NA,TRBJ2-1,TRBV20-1,CSARDVGNSYNEQFF,TGCAGTGCTAGAGATGTGGGGAACTCCTACAATGAGCAGTTCTTC
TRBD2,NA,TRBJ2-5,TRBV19,CASSIQFGLADQETQYF,TGTGCCAGTAGTATTCAATTTGGACTAGCGGACCAAGAGACCCAGTACTTC
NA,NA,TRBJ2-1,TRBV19,CASSIEGNAPYNEQFF,TGTGCCAGTAGTATCGAGGGGAACGCCCCCTACAATGAGCAGTTCTTC
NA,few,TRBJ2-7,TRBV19,CASRSGSSYEQYF,TGTGCCAGTAGGTCGGGGAGTTCCTACGAGCAGTACTTC
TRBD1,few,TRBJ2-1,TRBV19,CASTMGQEYNEQFF,TGTGCCAGTACCATGGGACAGGAGTACAATGAGCAGTTCTTC
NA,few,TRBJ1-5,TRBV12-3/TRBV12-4,CASSLAVGGPLPQHF,TGTGCCAGCAGTTTAGCGGTGGGCGGGCCGTTACCCCAGCATTTT
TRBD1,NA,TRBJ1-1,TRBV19,CASSMGQGRDTEAFF,TGTGCCAGTAGTATGGGACAGGGAAGGGACACTGAAGCTTTCTTT
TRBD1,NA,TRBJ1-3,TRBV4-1,CASSQDQGATGNTIYF,TGCGCCAGCAGCCAAGATCAGGGGGCGACTGGAAACACCATATATTTT
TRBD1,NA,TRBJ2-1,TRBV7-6,CASSLARQGYNEQFF,TGTGCCAGCAGCTTAGCGCGACAGGGTTACAATGAGCAGTTCTTC
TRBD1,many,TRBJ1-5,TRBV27,CASSPGTENQPQHF,TGTGCCAGCAGTCCGGGGACAGAAAATCAGCCCCAGCATTTT
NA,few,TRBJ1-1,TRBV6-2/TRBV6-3,CASSTRDVRLEAFF,TGTGCCAGCAGTACCCGGGACGTCCGCTTAGAAGCTTTCTTT
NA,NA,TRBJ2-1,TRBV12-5,CASGLGTYGEQFF,TGTGCTAGTGGTTTAGGTACTTACGGGGAGCAGTTCTTC
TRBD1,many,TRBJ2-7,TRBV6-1,CASSDSDRGDYEQYF,TGTGCCAGCAGTGACTCGGACAGGGGAGACTACGAGCAGTACTTC
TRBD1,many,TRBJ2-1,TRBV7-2,CASTPEDRARNEQFF,TGTGCCAGCACCCCCGAGGACAGGGCACGGAATGAGCAGTTCTTC
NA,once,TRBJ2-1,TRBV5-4,CAFGQGYNEQFF,TGTGCCTTTGGTCAGGGGTACAATGAGCAGTTCTTC
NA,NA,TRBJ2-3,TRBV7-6,CASSLDAEHPQYF,TGTGCCAGCAGCTTAGACGCCGAGCACCCACAGTATTTT
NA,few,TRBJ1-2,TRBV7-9,CASSHGGPGGYGYTF,TGTGCCAGCAGCCACGGGGGACCGGGAGGCTATGGCTACACCTTC
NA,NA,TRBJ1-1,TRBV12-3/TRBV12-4,CASSLNRRTTEAFF,TGTGCCAGCAGTTTAAACAGGCGTACGACTGAAGCTTTCTTT
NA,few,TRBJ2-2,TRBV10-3,CAIIGQPSNTGELFF,TGTGCCATCATAGGACAGCCCTCGAACACCGGGGAGCTGTTTTTT
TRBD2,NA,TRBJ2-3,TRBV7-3,CASSYGGATDTQYF,TGTGCCAGCAGCTACGGGGGGGCCACAGATACGCAGTATTTT